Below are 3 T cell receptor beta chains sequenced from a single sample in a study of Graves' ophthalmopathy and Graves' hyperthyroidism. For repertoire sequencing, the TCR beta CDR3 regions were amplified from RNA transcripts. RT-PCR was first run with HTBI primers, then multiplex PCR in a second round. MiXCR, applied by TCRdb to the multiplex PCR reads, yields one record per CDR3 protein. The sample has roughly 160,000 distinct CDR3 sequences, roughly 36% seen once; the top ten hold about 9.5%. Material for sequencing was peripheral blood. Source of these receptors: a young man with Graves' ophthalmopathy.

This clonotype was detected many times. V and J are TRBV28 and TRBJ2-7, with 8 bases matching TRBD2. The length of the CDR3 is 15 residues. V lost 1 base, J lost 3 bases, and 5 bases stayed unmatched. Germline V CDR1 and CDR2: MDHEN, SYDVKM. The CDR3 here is CASSLSAGGSYEQYF. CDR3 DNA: TGTGCCAGCAGTTTATCTGCGGGAGGAAGCTACGAGCAGTACTTC.

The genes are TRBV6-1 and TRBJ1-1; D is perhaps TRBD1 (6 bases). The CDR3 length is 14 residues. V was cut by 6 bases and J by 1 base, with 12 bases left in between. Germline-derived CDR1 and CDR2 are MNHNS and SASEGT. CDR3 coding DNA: TGTGCCAGCAGGACGGACAGACCGAACACTGAAGCTTTCTTT. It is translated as CASRTDRPNTEAFF.

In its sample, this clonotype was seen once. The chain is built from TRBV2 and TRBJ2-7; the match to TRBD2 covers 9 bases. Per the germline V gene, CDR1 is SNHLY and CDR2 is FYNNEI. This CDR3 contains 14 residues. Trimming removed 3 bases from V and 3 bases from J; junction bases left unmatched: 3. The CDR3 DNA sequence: TGTGCCAGCAGTGAGACTAGCGGACACTACGAGCAGTACTTC. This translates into CASSETSGHYEQYF.